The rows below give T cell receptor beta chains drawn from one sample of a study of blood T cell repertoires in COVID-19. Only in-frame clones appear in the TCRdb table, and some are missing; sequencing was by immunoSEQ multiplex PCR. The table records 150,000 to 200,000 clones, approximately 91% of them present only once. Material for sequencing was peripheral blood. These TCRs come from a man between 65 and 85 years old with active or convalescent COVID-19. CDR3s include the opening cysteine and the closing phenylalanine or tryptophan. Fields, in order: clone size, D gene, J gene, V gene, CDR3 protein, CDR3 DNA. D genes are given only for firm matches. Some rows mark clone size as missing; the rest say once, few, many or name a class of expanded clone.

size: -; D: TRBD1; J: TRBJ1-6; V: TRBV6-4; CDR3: CASRRDSQVPRPSPLHF; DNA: TGTGCCAGCAGAAGGGACAGTCAAGTACCGAGACCTTCACCCCTCCACTTT
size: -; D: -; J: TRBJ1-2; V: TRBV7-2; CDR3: CASSSLTETNYGYTF; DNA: TGTGCCAGCAGCTCATTGACAGAGACTAACTATGGCTACACCTTC
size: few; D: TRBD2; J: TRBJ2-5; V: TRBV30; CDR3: CAWSPTLGTSGRVQETQYF; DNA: TGTGCCTGGAGTCCAACCCTTGGGACTAGCGGGAGGGTACAAGAGACCCAGTACTTC
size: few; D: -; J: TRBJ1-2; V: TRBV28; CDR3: CASSLFEDWSGYTF; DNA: TGTGCCAGCAGTTTATTCGAAGACTGGAGTGGCTACACCTTC
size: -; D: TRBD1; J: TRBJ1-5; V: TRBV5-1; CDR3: CASSPGTENQPQHF; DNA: TGCGCCAGCAGCCCCGGGACAGAAAATCAGCCCCAGCATTTT
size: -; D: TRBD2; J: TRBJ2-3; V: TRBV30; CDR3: CAWSLLAGSTDTQYF; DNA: TGTGCCTGGAGTTTGCTAGCGGGGTCCACAGATACGCAGTATTTT
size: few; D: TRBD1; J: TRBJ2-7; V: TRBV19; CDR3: CASSLGDRVNEQYF; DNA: TGTGCCAGTAGTTTGGGAGACAGGGTCAACGAGCAGTACTTC
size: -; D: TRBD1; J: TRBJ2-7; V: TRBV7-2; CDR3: CASSPYTGALYEQYF; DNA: TGTGCCAGCAGCCCTTATACAGGGGCCCTCTACGAGCAGTACTTC
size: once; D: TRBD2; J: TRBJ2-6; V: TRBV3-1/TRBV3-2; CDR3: CASSQDVAGAGANVLTF; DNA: TGTGCCAGCAGCCAAGATGTAGCGGGAGCAGGGGCCAACGTCCTGACTTTC
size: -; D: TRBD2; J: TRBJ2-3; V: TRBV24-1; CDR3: CATSGLAGGTDTQYF; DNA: TGTGCCACCAGTGGCCTAGCGGGAGGGACCGATACGCAGTATTTT
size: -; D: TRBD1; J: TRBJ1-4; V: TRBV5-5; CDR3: CASSATGGRSNEKLFF; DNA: TGTGCCAGCAGCGCCACAGGGGGCCGATCTAATGAAAAACTGTTTTTT
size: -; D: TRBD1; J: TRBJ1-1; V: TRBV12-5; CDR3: CASGLGLTGPTEAFF; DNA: TGTGCTAGTGGTTTGGGCCTGACAGGGCCCACTGAAGCTTTCTTT
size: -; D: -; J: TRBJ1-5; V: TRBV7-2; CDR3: CASSFQGNQPQHF; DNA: TGTGCCAGCAGCTTCCAGGGGAATCAGCCCCAGCATTTT
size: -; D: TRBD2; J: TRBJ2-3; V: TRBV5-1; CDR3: CASSLAATSGTDTQYF; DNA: TGCGCCAGCAGCTTGGCGGCGACTAGCGGGACCGATACGCAGTATTTT
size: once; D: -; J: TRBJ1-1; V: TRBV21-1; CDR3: CASSEGDRAPGNTEAFF; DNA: TGTGCCAGCAGTGAGGGTGACAGGGCACCAGGAAACACTGAAGCTTTCTTT
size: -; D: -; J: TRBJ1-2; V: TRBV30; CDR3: CAWSRVGGEEGYTF; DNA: TGTGCCTGGAGCAGGGTTGGTGGTGAGGAAGGCTACACCTTC
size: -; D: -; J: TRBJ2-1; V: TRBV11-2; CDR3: CASSPQRGNEQFF; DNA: TGTGCCAGCAGCCCGCAACGGGGGAATGAGCAGTTCTTC
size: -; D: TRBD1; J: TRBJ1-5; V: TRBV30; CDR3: CAWSLRGNQPQHF; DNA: TGTGCCTGGAGTCTCAGGGGGAATCAGCCCCAGCATTTT
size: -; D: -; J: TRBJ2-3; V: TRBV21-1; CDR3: CASSQSGQARFTSTDTQYF; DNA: TGTGCCAGCAGCCAAAGCGGACAGGCCCGATTTACTAGCACAGATACGCAGTATTTT
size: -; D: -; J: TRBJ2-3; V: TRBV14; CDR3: CASSQRRVDPLTDTQYF; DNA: TGTGCCAGCAGCCAGCGGAGGGTGGATCCCCTCACAGATACGCAGTATTTT
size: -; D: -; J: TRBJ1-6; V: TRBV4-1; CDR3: CASSQDAGLYNSPLHF; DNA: TGCGCCAGCAGCCAAGATGCGGGCCTTTATAATTCACCCCTCCACTTT
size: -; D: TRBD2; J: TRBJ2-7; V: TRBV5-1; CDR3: CASKSQWRGAYEQYF; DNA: TGCGCCAGCAAGTCACAATGGCGGGGGGCCTACGAGCAGTACTTC
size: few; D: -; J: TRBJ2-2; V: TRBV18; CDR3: CASSPASIANTGELFF; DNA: TGTGCCAGCTCACCAGCGAGTATTGCGAACACCGGGGAGCTGTTTTTT
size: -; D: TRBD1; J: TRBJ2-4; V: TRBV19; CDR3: CASSTGTGVGVNIQYF; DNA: TGTGCCAGTAGTACCGGGACAGGGGTCGGGGTAAACATTCAGTACTTC
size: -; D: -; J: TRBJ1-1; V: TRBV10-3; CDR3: CAISPGQSNTEAFF; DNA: TGTGCCATCAGCCCCGGACAGTCAAACACTGAAGCTTTCTTT
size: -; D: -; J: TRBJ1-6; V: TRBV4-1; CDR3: CASSQGGFGANSPFHF; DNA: TGCGCCAGCAGCCAAGGAGGGTTCGGAGCGAATTCACCCTTCCACTTT
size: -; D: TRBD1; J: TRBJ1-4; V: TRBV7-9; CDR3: CASNPGGAGEKLFF; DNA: TGTGCCAGCAACCCAGGGGGCGCGGGAGAAAAACTGTTTTTT
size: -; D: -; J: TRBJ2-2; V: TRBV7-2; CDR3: CASSPWNTGELFF; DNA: TGTGCCAGCAGCCCCTGGAACACCGGGGAGCTGTTTTTT
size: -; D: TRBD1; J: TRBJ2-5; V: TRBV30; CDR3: CAWSVQGGAETQYF; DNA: TGTGCCTGGAGTGTACAGGGGGGCGCAGAGACCCAGTACTTC
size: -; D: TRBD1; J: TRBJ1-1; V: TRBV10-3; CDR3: CAISDGNRGKGAFF; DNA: TGTGCCATCAGTGATGGGAACAGGGGGAAGGGAGCTTTCTTT
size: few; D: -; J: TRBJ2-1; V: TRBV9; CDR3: CASSPRLVNTEQFF; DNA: TGTGCCAGCAGCCCCCGACTAGTAAATACGGAGCAGTTCTTC
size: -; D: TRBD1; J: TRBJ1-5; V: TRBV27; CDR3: CASSSRGGQGHQPQHF; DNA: TGTGCCAGCAGTTCAAGGGGGGGACAGGGGCATCAGCCCCAGCATTTT
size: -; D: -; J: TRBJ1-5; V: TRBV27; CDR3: CASSLVTPYSNQPQHF; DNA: TGTGCCAGCAGTTTGGTGACACCTTATAGCAATCAGCCCCAGCATTTT
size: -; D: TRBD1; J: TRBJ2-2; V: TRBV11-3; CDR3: CASSLQGATGELFF; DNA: TGTGCCAGCAGCCTACAGGGGGCTACCGGGGAGCTGTTTTTT
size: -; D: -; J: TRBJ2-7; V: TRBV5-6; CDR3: CASSATVSYEQYF; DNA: TGTGCCAGCAGTGCAACAGTCTCCTACGAGCAGTACTTC